This TCR beta chain was found in a study of T cell responses to AZD1222 COVID-19 vaccine. Generated by immunoSEQ multiplex PCR, the TCRdb table keeps only in-frame clones and is missing some. The data contain tens of thousands of clones, about 83% of them singletons. The germline V gene encodes CDR1 SGHAT and CDR2 FQNNGV. Trimming shortened V by 4 bases and J by 7 bases, and 8 bases separated the two germline ends. The CDR3 extends over 12 amino acids. The specimen was peripheral blood, collected on day 0 of AZD1222 vaccination. This chain joins TRBV11-2 and TRBJ2-1; D is unresolved. This TCR was recovered from an adult in good health. The CDR3 spells CASSSSWNEQFF. CDR3 sequence (DNA): TGTGCCAGCAGCTCCTCGTGGAATGAGCAGTTCTTC.